This T cell receptor beta chain came from a study of T cells after posttransplantation cyclophosphamide. Clones were read by immunoSEQ multiplex PCR, and TCRdb kept only the in-frame ones, dropping some. The data contain tens of thousands of clones, nearly 99% of them singletons. The naive gate required viable CD3+CD4+ or CD3+CD8+ cells with CCR7+CD45RA+CD45RO-CD95-CD27+CD28+ phenotype. The CDR3 covers 16 residues. Deletions cut 2 bases from V and 2 bases from J, with 14 bases between. The germline V gene has CDR1 PRHDT and CDR2 FYEKMQ (reference sequence). This TCR came from a man in his forties or fifties in good health, CMV-negative, and a related stem cell transplant donor. The source material was naive CD8+ T cells sorted from PBMCs. The chain joins TRBV13 to TRBJ2-3, with D possibly TRBD2 on 6 matching bases. CDR3 sequence reads: CASSLRLAAITDTQYF. In DNA, the CDR3 is TGTGCCAGCAGCTTACGGTTAGCGGCAATCACAGATACGCAGTATTTT.